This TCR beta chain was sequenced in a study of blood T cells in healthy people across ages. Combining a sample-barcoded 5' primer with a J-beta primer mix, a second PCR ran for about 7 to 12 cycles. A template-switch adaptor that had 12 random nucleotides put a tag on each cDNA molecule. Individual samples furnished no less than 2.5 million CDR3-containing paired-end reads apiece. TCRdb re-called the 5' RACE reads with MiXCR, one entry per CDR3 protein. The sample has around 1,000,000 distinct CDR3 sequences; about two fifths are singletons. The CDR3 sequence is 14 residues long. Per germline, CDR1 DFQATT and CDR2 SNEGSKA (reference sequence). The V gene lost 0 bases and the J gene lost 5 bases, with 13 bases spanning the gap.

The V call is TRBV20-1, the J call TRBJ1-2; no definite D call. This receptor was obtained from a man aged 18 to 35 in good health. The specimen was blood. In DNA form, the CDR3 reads TGCAGTGCTAGAGAAGGCGTCTACCCTTATGGCTACACCTTC. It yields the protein CSAREGVYPYGYTF.